Below are 10 T cell receptor beta chains sequenced from a single sample in a study of human T cells and chemical hapten exposure. Indicated treatment: therapeutic diphenylcyclopropenone sensitization with weekly scalp DPC. Unique molecular identifiers were linked by the library to individual cDNA molecules. TCRdb itself ran the reads through MiXCR, one entry per CDR3 protein. In the table there are about 670 distinct CDR3 sequences, roughly 70% of which are singletons. The source was whole blood, collected before DPC sensitization or 2, 6, or about 24 weeks after (not recorded which). The receptors here all came from an adult with alopecia areata. Some clones in this sample may be carry-over from other donors' samples. This table probably holds off-target reads from a library built for another chain.

The chain joins TRBV20-1 to TRBJ1-1; D unresolved. Germline lookup yields CDR1 DFQATT and CDR2 SNEGSKA (reference sequence). The CDR3 consists of 12 residues. Trimming left V 3 bases short and J 1 base short, with 6 bases between. CDR3: CSARAENTEAFF. The CDR3 DNA reads TGCAGTGCTAGGGCAGAGAACACTGAAGCTTTCTTT.

J is TRBJ2-3 and V is TRBV10-1, with D unclear. The length of the CDR3 is 13 residues. Trimming left V 3 bases short and J 2 bases short, with 6 bases between. The germline V gene encodes CDR1 WNHNN and CDR2 SYGVQD (reference sequence). The CDR3 DNA reads TGCGCCAGCAGTGAACAACCCACAGATACGCAGTATTTT. It codes for CASSEQPTDTQYF.

The V gene is TRBV7-2, the J gene TRBJ2-2; unclear D gene. This CDR3 region has 15 residues. CDR1 and CDR2 (germline): SGHTA, FQGNSA. With 4 bases removed from V and 4 bases from J, the gap between germline ends came to 13 bases. CDR3 nucleotide sequence: TGTGCCAGCAGCTACCAGCTTACCGGCACCGGGGAGCTGTTTTTT. This gives the protein CASSYQLTGTGELFF. The entire variable domain, with the rest obtained from reference TRBV7-2 and TRBJ2-2, is as follows: GAGVSQSPSNKVTEKGKDVELRCDPISGHTALYWYRQSLGQGLEFLIYFQGNSAPDKSGLPSDRFSAERTGGSVSTLTIQRTQQEDSAVYLCASSYQLTGTGELFFGEGSRLTVL.

The genes are TRBV4-3 and TRBJ2-2, with D unclear. Looked up from germline, CDR1 is LGHNA and CDR2 is YSLEER. Deletions cut 2 bases from V and 4 bases from J, with 8 bases between. The CDR3 is 14 residues long. This CDR3 is CASSQLAFTGELFF. CDR3 DNA sequence: TGCGCCAGCAGCCAATTGGCATTCACCGGGGAGCTGTTTTTT.

This clonotype was counted between two and nine times. The chain recombines TRBV6-5 with TRBJ2-1, with 7 bases aligning to TRBD2. The CDR3 contains 15 residues. The germline CDR1 and CDR2 sequences are MNHEY and SVGAGI. The trim removed 2 bases at V and 5 bases at J, leaving 6 bases unmatched. This CDR3 is CASSYVAGVHNEQFF. DNA of the CDR3: TGTGCCAGCAGTTACGTGGCGGGGGTCCACAATGAGCAGTTCTTC.

This chain connects TRBV20-1 to TRBJ2-7; 8 bases are shared with TRBD1. The ends lost 1 base at V and 3 bases at J; junction bases unmatched: 5. This CDR3 is built from 14 residues. Germline assignment: CDR1 DFQATT and CDR2 SNEGSKA (reference sequence). CDR3 sequence: CSARGDRGHYEQYF. For the CDR3, the DNA is TGCAGTGCTAGAGGCGACAGGGGTCACTACGAGCAGTACTTC.

The J gene is TRBJ1-1, the V gene TRBV9, with D uncertain. The CDR3 length is 13 residues. Germline V gives CDR1 SGDLS, CDR2 YYNGEE. Trimming removed 5 bases at V and 1 base at J, with 9 bases between. CDR3 DNA: TGTGCCAGCAGTGGCAACACGAACACTGAAGCTTTCTTT. This translates into CASSGNTNTEAFF.

The chain joins TRBV9 to TRBJ1-1, with no clear D. The CDR3 has 12 residues. Trimming took 0 bases from V and 6 from J, leaving 6 bases between them. Germline V CDR1 and CDR2: SGDLS, YYNGEE. As DNA, the CDR3 is TGTGCCAGCAGCGTAGGAAGTTCTGAAGCTTTCTTT. Translation: CASSVGSSEAFF.

V is TRBV20-1 and J is TRBJ1-1; maybe TRBD1 (6 bases). Germline values: CDR1 DFQATT, CDR2 SNEGSKA (reference sequence). The V end was cut by 6 bases, the J end by 3 bases, with 14 bases between. The CDR3 loop spans 13 amino acids. Here the CDR3 DNA reads TGCAGTGCCTTACAGGGCCTATACACTGAAGCTTTCTTT. Translated, it gives CSALQGLYTEAFF.

The rearrangement joins TRBV28 to TRBJ1-3; D not certain. Germline V CDR1 and CDR2: MDHEN, SYDVKM. CDR3 length: 15 residues. With 7 bases removed from V and 7 bases from J, the gap between germline ends came to 20 bases. The CDR3: CASIGNTQLWNTIYF. As DNA, the CDR3 is TGTGCCAGCATTGGGAATACACAGCTCTGGAACACCATATATTTT.